Listed below are T cell receptor beta chains from one sample, sequenced in a study of T cell responses to AZD1222 COVID-19 vaccine. Assay: immunoSEQ multiplex PCR; the TCRdb copy retains only in-frame clones and omits some. The sample yields 150,000 to 200,000 clones, around 94% seen once. Sequences were derived from peripheral blood, sampled 28 days after the second AZD1222 dose. These receptors came from an adult who received the AZD1222 COVID-19 vaccine. Each CDR3 is given with its conserved first and last residue. The D gene is left open where the match is weak. Size is omitted from some rows. Given values are once, few, many or a class for expanded clones.

.,TRBV5-1,.,TRBJ2-7,CASSLSLAYSYEQYF,TGCGCCAGCAGCCTCTCTCTAGCGTATTCCTACGAGCAGTACTTC
.,TRBV6-2/TRBV6-3,TRBD1,TRBJ1-1,CASSYLKGQGMNTEAFF,TGTGCCAGCAGTTACCTTAAGGGACAGGGGATGAACACTGAAGCTTTCTTT
.,TRBV4-3,TRBD2,TRBJ2-1,CASSQVSSGEQFF,TGCGCCAGCAGCCAAGTATCTAGCGGGGAGCAGTTCTTC
.,TRBV6-1,.,TRBJ2-7,CASSERKRLYEQYF,TGTGCCAGCAGTGAAAGAAAGAGACTCTACGAGCAGTACTTC
once,TRBV11-2,.,TRBJ1-2,CASTTNRKNYGYTF,TGTGCCAGCACTACGAACAGGAAGAACTATGGCTACACCTTC
.,TRBV27,.,TRBJ2-3,CASSLWAGSTDTQYF,TGTGCCAGCAGTCTGTGGGCTGGAAGCACAGATACGCAGTATTTT
.,TRBV5-8,.,TRBJ1-1,CASSYRGGNTEAFF,TGTGCCAGCAGCTACAGAGGGGGGAACACTGAAGCTTTCTTT
.,TRBV2,TRBD1,TRBJ1-4,CASKLRTGTEKLFF,TGTGCCAGCAAACTCCGGACAGGGACTGAAAAACTGTTTTTT
.,TRBV27,TRBD1,TRBJ2-7,CASSSPGQGYYEQYF,TGTGCCAGCAGTTCCCCGGGACAGGGGTACTACGAGCAGTACTTC
.,TRBV2,TRBD1,TRBJ1-2,CASSPTGQIYGYTF,TGTGCCAGCAGCCCGACGGGACAGATCTATGGCTACACCTTC
.,TRBV27,TRBD1,TRBJ2-7,CASRAGGDRGRDEQYF,TGTGCCAGCAGAGCAGGGGGAGACAGGGGGCGCGACGAGCAGTACTTC
.,TRBV12-3/TRBV12-4,.,TRBJ1-2,CASSPGVGYGYTF,TGTGCCAGCAGCCCGGGGGTGGGCTATGGCTACACCTTC
.,TRBV5-4,.,TRBJ1-1,CASSLGQNEAFF,TGTGCCAGCAGCTTGGGACAGAATGAAGCTTTCTTT
.,TRBV3-1/TRBV3-2,.,TRBJ2-7,CASSQPPASYEQYF,TGTGCCAGCAGCCAACCGCCGGCGTCCTACGAGCAGTACTTC
.,TRBV30,.,TRBJ1-2,CAWSVDSPYGYTF,TGTGCCTGGAGTGTGGACAGTCCCTATGGCTACACCTTC
.,TRBV4-1,TRBD2,TRBJ2-7,CASSLLAGEFYEQYF,TGCGCCAGCAGCCTTCTAGCGGGAGAGTTCTACGAGCAGTACTTC
.,TRBV7-9,.,TRBJ1-2,CASSHGDGALNYGYTF,TGTGCCAGCAGCCACGGGGACGGGGCCTTAAACTATGGCTACACCTTC
.,TRBV21-1,.,TRBJ2-2,CANPTGGGTGELFF,TGTGCCAACCCCACAGGGGGCGGAACCGGGGAGCTGTTTTTT
.,TRBV18,TRBD2,TRBJ2-3,CASSFASGMSTDTQYF,TGTGCCAGCTCATTCGCTAGCGGGATGAGCACAGATACGCAGTATTTT
.,TRBV21-1,.,TRBJ1-4,CASSMKVANEKLFF,TGTGCCAGCAGCATGAAGGTCGCTAATGAAAAACTGTTTTTT
.,TRBV3-1/TRBV3-2,TRBD2,TRBJ2-7,CASSLGLAGVYEQYF,TGTGCCAGCAGCCTGGGACTAGCGGGAGTCTACGAGCAGTACTTC
.,TRBV12-3/TRBV12-4,TRBD1,TRBJ2-7,CASSSWGQGLPYF,TGTGCCAGCAGTTCTTGGGGACAGGGTCTTCCGTACTTC
.,TRBV5-5,.,TRBJ2-3,CASSLGGTDTQYF,TGTGCCAGCAGCTTGGGAGGCACAGATACGCAGTATTTT
.,TRBV21-1,.,TRBJ1-5,CASPRRDQPQHF,TGTGCCAGTCCGAGGAGGGATCAGCCCCAGCATTTT
.,TRBV6-5,TRBD1,TRBJ1-4,CASSTSRGSEKLFF,TGTGCCAGCAGTACCTCCAGGGGGAGTGAAAAACTGTTTTTT
.,TRBV6-5,TRBD1,TRBJ1-3,CANPHRGRGGNTIYF,TGTGCCAACCCTCACAGGGGGCGAGGAGGAAACACCATATATTTT
.,TRBV10-3,TRBD2,TRBJ2-7,CAISEAGLGSSEQYF,TGTGCCATCAGTGAGGCGGGACTAGGGTCGTCCGAGCAGTACTTC
.,TRBV24-1,.,TRBJ1-5,CATSDLARGVDQPQHF,TGTGCCACCAGTGATTTGGCTAGGGGTGTGGATCAGCCCCAGCATTTT
.,TRBV29-1,.,TRBJ2-5,CSFEAGSGTQYF,TGCAGCTTTGAGGCAGGGTCCGGGACCCAGTACTTC
.,TRBV19,TRBD2,TRBJ2-2,CATERLAGVSGELFF,TGTGCCACCGAGCGACTAGCGGGAGTGTCCGGGGAGCTGTTTTTT
.,TRBV4-1,.,TRBJ1-1,CASSQPLLGTEAFF,TGCGCCAGCAGCCAACCCCTTTTAGGGACTGAAGCTTTCTTT
once,TRBV5-1,TRBD2,TRBJ2-1,CASSPTSGGYNEQFF,TGCGCCAGCAGCCCAACTAGCGGGGGTTACAATGAGCAGTTCTTC
.,TRBV2,.,TRBJ2-2,CASQRLLNTGELFF,TGTGCCAGCCAGCGCCTTTTAAACACCGGGGAGCTGTTTTTT
.,TRBV21-1,.,TRBJ1-2,CASSKARGVEGYTF,TGTGCCAGCAGCAAAGCCAGAGGGGTGGAGGGCTACACCTTC
.,TRBV2,.,TRBJ1-1,CASSALTGDDTEAFF,TGTGCCAGCAGTGCCCTAACAGGCGATGACACTGAAGCTTTCTTT
.,TRBV19,TRBD1,TRBJ2-1,CASSPAVGTGRNEQFF,TGTGCCAGTAGCCCCGCGGTGGGGACAGGGAGAAATGAGCAGTTCTTC
.,TRBV28,.,TRBJ2-7,CASSLRDRSMDF,TGTGCCAGCAGTCTTCGGGACCGCAGCATGGACTTC
once,TRBV14,.,TRBJ2-5,CASSHWGTVQETQYF,TGTGCCAGCAGCCATTGGGGGACGGTCCAAGAGACCCAGTACTTC
.,TRBV7-2,.,TRBJ1-1,CASSFTTGYSEAFF,TGTGCCAGCAGCTTCACTACAGGGTATTCTGAAGCTTTCTTT
.,TRBV6-1,.,TRBJ1-3,CASSEGQGIGNTIYF,TGTGCCAGCAGTGAAGGTCAGGGCATCGGAAACACCATATATTTT
.,TRBV19,.,TRBJ1-1,CASSIPGNTEAFF,TGTGCCAGTAGTATTCCCGGGAACACTGAAGCTTTCTTT
.,TRBV7-6,.,TRBJ1-2,CASSSLVGLGYGYTF,TGTGCCAGCAGCTCACTAGTTGGTCTGGGCTATGGCTACACCTTC
.,TRBV24-1,.,TRBJ1-5,CATHGGTSNQPQHF,TGTGCCACCCATGGGGGCACTAGCAATCAGCCCCAGCATTTT
.,TRBV2,.,TRBJ1-1,CARGGAGERSTEAFF,TGTGCCAGGGGAGGGGCTGGGGAGAGGAGCACTGAAGCTTTCTTT
.,TRBV9,TRBD2,TRBJ2-3,CASSVGSGGGLTDTQYF,TGTGCCAGCAGCGTAGGGTCTGGCGGGGGACTTACAGATACGCAGTATTTT